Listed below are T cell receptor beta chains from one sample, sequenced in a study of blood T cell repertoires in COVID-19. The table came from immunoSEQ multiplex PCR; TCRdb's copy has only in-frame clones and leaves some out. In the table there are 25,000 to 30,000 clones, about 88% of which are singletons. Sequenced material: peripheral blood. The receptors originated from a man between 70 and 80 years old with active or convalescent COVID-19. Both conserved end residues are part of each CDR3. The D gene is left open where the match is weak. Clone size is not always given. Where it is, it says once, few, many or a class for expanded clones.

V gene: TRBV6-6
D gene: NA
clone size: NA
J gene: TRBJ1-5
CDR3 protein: CASSYTGGGRPQHF
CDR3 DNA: TGTGCCAGCAGTTACACTGGTGGAGGGCGGCCCCAGCATTTT

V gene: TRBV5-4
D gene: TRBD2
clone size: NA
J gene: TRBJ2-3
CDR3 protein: CASSLGGRGRATDTQYF
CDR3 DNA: TGTGCCAGCAGCTTGGGGGGGAGGGGAAGGGCCACAGATACGCAGTATTTT

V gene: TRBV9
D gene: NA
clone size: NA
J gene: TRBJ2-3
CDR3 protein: CASSAEGAGRTDTQYF
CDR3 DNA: TGTGCCAGCAGCGCGGAGGGTGCCGGTCGCACAGATACGCAGTATTTT

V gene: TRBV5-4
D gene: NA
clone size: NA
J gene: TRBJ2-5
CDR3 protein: CASSLRYRQETQYF
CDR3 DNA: TGTGCCAGCAGCTTGCGATACAGACAAGAGACCCAGTACTTC

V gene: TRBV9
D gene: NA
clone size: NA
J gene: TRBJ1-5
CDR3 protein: CASSGTESNQPQHF
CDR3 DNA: TGTGCCAGCAGCGGTACAGAGAGCAATCAGCCCCAGCATTTT

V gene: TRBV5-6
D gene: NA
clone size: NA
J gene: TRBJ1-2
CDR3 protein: CASRPGRPNYGYTF
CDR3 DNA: TGTGCCAGCAGGCCAGGGAGGCCCAACTATGGCTACACCTTC

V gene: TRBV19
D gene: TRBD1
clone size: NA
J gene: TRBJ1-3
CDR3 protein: CASSEDRDSGNTIYF
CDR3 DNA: TGTGCCAGTAGTGAGGACAGGGACTCTGGAAACACCATATATTTT

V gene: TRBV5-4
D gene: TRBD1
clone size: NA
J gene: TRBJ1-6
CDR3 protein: CAINTRGTGDNSPLHF
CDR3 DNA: TGTGCCATCAATACTCGCGGGACAGGGGATAATTCACCCCTCCACTTT

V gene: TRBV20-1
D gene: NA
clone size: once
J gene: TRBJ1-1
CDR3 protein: CSARDLNRAFF
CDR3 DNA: TGCAGTGCTAGAGACCTGAACAGGGCTTTCTTT

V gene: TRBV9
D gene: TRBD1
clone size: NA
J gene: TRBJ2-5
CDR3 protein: CASSQGTGGETQYF
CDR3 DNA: TGTGCCAGCAGCCAAGGGACAGGGGGAGAGACCCAGTACTTC

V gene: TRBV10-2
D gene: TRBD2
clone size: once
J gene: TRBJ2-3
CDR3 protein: CASRARTSGRAGTDTQYF
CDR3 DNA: TGCGCCAGCAGGGCCAGGACTAGCGGGAGGGCCGGTACAGATACGCAGTATTTT

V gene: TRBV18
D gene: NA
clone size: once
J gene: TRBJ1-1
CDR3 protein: CASSPRGQGTEAFF
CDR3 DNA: TGTGCCAGCTCACCCCGGGGACAAGGTACTGAAGCTTTCTTT

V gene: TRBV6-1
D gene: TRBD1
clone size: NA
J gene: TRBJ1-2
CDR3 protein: CASTRDRAGYTF
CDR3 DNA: TGTGCCAGCACCCGGGACAGGGCCGGCTACACCTTC

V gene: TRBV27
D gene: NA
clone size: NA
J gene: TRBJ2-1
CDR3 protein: CASSLYPVSGFSQFF
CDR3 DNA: TGTGCCAGCAGTTTATATCCCGTCTCAGGGTTTTCGCAGTTCTTC

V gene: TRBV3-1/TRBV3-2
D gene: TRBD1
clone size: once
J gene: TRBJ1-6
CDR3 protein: CASSQGQGPNSPLHF
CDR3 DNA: TGTGCCAGCAGCCAGGGACAGGGCCCTAATTCACCCCTCCACTTT

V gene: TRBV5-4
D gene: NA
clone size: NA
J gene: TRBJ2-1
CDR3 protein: CASSLVTRGEQFF
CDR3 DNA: TGTGCCAGCAGCTTGGTGACTAGAGGTGAGCAGTTCTTC

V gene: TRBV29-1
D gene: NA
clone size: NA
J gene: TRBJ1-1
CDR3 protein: CSGGTPNTEAFF
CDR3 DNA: TGCAGCGGGGGGACACCAAACACTGAAGCTTTCTTT

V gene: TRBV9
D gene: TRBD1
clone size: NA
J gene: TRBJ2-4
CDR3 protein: CASSVGTGGGNDIQYF
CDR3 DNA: TGTGCCAGCAGCGTAGGGACAGGGGGAGGAAACGACATTCAGTACTTC

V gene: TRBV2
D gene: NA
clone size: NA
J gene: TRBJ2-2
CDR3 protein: CASSLTPGGAGELFF
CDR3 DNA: TGTGCCAGCAGCCTCACACCTGGGGGCGCCGGGGAGCTGTTTTTT

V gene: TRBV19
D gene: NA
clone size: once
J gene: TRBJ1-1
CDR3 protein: CASMEVGNRVDTEAFF
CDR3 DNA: TGTGCCAGTATGGAGGTTGGGAACAGGGTTGACACTGAAGCTTTCTTT

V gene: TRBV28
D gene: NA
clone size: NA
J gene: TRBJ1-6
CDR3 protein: CASMSFWAQGTYNSPLHF
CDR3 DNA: TGTGCCAGCATGTCATTTTGGGCCCAGGGGACCTATAATTCACCCCTCCACTTT

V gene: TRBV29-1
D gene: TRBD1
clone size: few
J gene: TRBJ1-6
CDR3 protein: CSLQSHRDSSGGGPLHF
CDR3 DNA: TGCAGCCTCCAATCCCACCGGGACAGTTCCGGGGGTGGACCCCTCCACTTT

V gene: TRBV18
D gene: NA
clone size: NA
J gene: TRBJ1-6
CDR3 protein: CASSPQDPRDSPLHF
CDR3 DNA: TGTGCCAGCTCACCACAGGACCCCAGGGATTCACCCCTCCACTTT

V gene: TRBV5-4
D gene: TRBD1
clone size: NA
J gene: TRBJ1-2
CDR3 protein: CASSRQGTNYGYTF
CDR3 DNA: TGTGCCAGCAGTCGACAGGGCACCAACTATGGCTACACCTTC

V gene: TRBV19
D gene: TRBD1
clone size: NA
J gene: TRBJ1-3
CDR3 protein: CASFSTGGGNTIYF
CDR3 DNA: TGTGCCAGTTTCTCAACAGGGGGCGGAAACACCATATATTTT

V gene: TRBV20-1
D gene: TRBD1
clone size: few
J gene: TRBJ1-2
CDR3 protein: CSAPGGYGYTF
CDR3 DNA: TGCAGTGCTCCAGGGGGCTATGGCTACACCTTC

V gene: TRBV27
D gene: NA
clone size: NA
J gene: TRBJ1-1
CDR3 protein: CASSLNRNTEAFF
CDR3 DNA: TGTGCCAGCAGTTTAAACAGAAACACTGAAGCTTTCTTT

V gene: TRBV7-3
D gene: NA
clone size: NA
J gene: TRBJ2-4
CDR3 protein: CASSPEGQEVAKNIQYF
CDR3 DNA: TGTGCCAGCAGCCCCGAGGGCCAGGAGGTAGCCAAAAACATTCAGTACTTC

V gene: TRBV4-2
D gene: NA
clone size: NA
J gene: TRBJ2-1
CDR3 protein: CASSQDVRAGRYNEQFF
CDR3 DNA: TGTGCCAGCAGCCAAGATGTGAGGGCTGGACGATACAATGAGCAGTTCTTC

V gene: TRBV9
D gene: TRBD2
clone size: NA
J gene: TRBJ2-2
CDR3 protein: CASSVVAGGPGELFF
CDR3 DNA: TGTGCCAGCAGCGTAGTGGCGGGAGGGCCCGGGGAGCTGTTTTTT

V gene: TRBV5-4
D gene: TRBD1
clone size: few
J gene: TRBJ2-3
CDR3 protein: CASSRQGGPDTQYF
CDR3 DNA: TGTGCCAGCAGCAGACAGGGGGGCCCAGATACGCAGTATTTT

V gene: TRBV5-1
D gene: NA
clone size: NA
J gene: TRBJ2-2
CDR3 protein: CASSLQTGPGELFF
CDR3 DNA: TGCGCCAGCAGCTTGCAAACAGGGCCCGGGGAGCTGTTTTTT

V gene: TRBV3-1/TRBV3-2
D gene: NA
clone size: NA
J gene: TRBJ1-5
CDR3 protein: CASSQGFVQPQHF
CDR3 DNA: TGTGCCAGCAGCCAGGGCTTCGTCCAGCCCCAGCATTTT

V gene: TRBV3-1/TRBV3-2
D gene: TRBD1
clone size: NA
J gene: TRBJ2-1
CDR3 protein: CASAPGTGGLIEQFF
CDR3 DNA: TGTGCCAGCGCCCCCGGGACAGGGGGCCTTATTGAGCAGTTCTTC

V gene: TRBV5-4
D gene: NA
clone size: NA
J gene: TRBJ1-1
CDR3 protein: CASSPGVKSEAFF
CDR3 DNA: TGTGCCAGCAGCCCAGGGGTTAAGTCTGAAGCTTTCTTT

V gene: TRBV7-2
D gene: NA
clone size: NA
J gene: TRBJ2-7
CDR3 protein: CASTPGGSYEQYF
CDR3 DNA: TGTGCCAGCACCCCAGGGGGGTCGTACGAGCAGTACTTC

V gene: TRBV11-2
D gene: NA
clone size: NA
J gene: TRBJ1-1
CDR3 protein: CASSPQGPSGTEAFF
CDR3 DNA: TGTGCCAGCAGCCCACAGGGACCCTCGGGCACTGAAGCTTTCTTT

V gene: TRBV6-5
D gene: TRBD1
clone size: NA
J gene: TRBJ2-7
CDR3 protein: CASSYRQGGYEQYF
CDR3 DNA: TGTGCCAGCAGTTATAGACAGGGGGGGTACGAGCAGTACTTC